This TCR beta chain was recorded in a study of OX40 agonist ivuxolimab in advanced cancers. Overall study: Three patients, one with hepatocellular carcinoma and two with cutaneous melanoma, responded partially.

Autoimmune disease history or systemic immunosuppression led to patient exclusion. The CDR3 is 14 residues long. V shed 3 bases and J shed 7 bases, with 13 bases lying between them. Germline CDR1 and CDR2: MNHEY and SMNVEV (reference sequence). A few counts support this clone. Its antigen is not known. Sequenced by immunoSEQ multiplex PCR; TCRdb stores in-frame clones only, minus some. The sample contains tens of thousands of clones, about nine tenths of which appear only once. Study results and caveats: Some nonresponders additionally presented with little normalized T-cell clonal expansion. On average, CD8+ T cells had more expanded clones than CD4+.

This sample comprised CD4+ or CD8+ T cells sorted from blood, obtained in a trial of the OX40 agonist ivuxolimab. The chain links TRBV27 to TRBJ1-5; the D is unclear. The TCR sequence derives from an adult with an advanced solid tumor such as melanoma, head and neck, liver or kidney cancer. The CDR3 reads CASSLTGVVQPQHF. The CDR3 nucleotides are TGTGCCAGCAGTTTGACTGGGGTTGTACAGCCCCAGCATTTT.